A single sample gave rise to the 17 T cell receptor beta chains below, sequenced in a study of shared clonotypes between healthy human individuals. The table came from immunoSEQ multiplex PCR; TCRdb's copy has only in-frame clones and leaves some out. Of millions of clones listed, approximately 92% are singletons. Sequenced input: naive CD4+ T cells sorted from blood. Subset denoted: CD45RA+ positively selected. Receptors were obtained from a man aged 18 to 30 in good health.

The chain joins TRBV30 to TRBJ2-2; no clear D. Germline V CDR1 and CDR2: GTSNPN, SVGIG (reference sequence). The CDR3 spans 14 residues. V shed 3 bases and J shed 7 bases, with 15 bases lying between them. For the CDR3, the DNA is TGTGCCTGGAGCGGACGAGATACCAACGGGGAGCTGTTTTTT. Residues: CAWSGRDTNGELFF.

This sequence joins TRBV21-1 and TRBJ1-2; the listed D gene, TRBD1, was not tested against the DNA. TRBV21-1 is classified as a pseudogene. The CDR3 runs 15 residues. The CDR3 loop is CASSKGDRFSCGYTF. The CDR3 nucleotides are TGTGCCAGCAGCAAGGGGGACAGGTTTTCGTGTGGCTACACCTTC.

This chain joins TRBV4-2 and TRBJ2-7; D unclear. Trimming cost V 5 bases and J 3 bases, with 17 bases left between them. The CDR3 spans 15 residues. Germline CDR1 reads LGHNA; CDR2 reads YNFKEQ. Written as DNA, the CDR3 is TGTGCCAGCAGCATAGCCACTGCTGGAGACTACGAGCAGTACTTC. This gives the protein CASSIATAGDYEQYF.

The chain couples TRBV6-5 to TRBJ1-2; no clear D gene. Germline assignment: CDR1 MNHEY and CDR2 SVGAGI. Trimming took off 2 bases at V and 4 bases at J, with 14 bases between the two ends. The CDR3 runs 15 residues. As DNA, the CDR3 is TGTGCCAGCAGTTACGAGGCAGGACTGAGCTATGGCTACACCTTC. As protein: CASSYEAGLSYGYTF.

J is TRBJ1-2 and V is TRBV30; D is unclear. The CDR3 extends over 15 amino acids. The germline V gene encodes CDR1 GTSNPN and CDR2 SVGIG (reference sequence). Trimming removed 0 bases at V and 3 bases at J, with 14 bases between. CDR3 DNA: TGTGCCTGGAGTGTTGGCAAGGATTTAGACTATGGCTACACCTTC. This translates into CAWSVGKDLDYGYTF.

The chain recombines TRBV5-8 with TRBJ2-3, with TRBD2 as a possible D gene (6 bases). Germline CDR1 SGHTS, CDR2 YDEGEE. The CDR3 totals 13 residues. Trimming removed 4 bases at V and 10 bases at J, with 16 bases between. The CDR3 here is CASSTGVVGAQYF. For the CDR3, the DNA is TGTGCCAGCAGCACGGGGGTGGTAGGTGCGCAGTATTTT.

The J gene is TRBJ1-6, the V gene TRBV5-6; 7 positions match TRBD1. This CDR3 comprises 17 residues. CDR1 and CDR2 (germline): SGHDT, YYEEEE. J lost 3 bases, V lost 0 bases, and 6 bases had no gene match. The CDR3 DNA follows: TGTGCCAGCAGCTTGGCCGGGCAGGGGGGCTATAATTCACCCCTCCACTTT. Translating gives CASSLAGQGGYNSPLHF.

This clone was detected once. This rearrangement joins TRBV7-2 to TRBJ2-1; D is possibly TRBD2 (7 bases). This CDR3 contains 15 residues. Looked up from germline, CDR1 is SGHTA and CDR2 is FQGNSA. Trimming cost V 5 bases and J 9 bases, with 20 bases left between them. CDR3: CASSPGVAGGLEQFF. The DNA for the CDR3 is TGTGCCAGCAGCCCAGGGGTAGCGGGTGGTCTTGAGCAGTTCTTC. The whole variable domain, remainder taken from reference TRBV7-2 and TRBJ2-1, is GAGVSQSPSNKVTEKGKDVELRCDPISGHTALYWYRQSLGQGLEFLIYFQGNSAPDKSGLPSDRFSAERTGGSVSTLTIQRTQQEDSAVYLCASSPGVAGGLEQFFGPGTRLTVL.

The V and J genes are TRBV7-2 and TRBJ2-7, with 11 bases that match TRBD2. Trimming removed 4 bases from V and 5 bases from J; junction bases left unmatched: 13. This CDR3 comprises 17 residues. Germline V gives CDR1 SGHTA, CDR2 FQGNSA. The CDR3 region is CASSSFPLAGGRNEQYF. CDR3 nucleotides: TGTGCCAGCAGCTCCTTTCCTTTAGCGGGAGGGCGGAACGAGCAGTACTTC. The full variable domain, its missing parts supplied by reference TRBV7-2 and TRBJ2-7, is GAGVSQSPSNKVTEKGKDVELRCDPISGHTALYWYRQSLGQGLEFLIYFQGNSAPDKSGLPSDRFSAERTGGSVSTLTIQRTQQEDSAVYLCASSSFPLAGGRNEQYFGPGTRLTVT.

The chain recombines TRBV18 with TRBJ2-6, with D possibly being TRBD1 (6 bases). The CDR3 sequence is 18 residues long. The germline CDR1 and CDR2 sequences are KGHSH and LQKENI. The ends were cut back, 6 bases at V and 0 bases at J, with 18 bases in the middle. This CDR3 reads CASSPPGHLNSGANVLTF. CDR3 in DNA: TGTGCCAGCTCCCCCCCGGGACATCTTAACTCTGGGGCCAACGTCCTGACTTTC.

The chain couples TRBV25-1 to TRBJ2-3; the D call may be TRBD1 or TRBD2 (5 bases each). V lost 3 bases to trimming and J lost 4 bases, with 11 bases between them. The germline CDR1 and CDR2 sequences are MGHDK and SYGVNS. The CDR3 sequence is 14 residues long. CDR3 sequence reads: CASSEQGGPDTQYF. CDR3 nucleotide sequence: TGTGCCAGCAGTGAGCAGGGCGGGCCAGATACGCAGTATTTT.

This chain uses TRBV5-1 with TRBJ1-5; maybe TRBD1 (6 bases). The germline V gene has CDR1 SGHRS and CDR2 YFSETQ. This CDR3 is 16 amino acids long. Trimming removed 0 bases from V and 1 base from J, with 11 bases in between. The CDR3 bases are TGCGCCAGCAGCTTGGAGGGGGGCCTGAGCAATCAGCCCCAGCATTTT. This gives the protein CASSLEGGLSNQPQHF.

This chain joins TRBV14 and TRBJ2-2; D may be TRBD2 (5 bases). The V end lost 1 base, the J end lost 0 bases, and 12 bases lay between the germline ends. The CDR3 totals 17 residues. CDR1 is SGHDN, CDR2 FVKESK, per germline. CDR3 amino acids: CASSQVRVAPNTGELFF. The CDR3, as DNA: TGTGCCAGCAGCCAAGTAAGAGTAGCGCCGAACACCGGGGAGCTGTTTTTT.

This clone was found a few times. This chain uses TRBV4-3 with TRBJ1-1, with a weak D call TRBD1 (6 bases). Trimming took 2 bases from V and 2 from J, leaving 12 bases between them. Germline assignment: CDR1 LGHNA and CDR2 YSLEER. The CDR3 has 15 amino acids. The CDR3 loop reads CASSQIDRINTEAFF. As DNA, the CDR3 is TGCGCCAGCAGCCAAATTGACAGGATTAACACTGAAGCTTTCTTT.

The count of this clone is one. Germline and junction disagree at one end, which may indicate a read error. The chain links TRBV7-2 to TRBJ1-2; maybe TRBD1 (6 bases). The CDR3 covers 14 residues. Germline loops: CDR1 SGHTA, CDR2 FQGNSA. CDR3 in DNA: TGTGCCAGCAGCTGGGACACGGCTAACCATGGCTACACCTTC. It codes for CASSWDTANHGYTF.

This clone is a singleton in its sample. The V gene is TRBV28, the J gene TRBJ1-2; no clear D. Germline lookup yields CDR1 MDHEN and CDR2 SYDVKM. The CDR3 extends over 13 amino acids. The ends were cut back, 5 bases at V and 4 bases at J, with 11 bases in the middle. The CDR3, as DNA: TGTGCCAGCAGTGACACCGGCCCCTATGGCTACACCTTC. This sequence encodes CASSDTGPYGYTF.

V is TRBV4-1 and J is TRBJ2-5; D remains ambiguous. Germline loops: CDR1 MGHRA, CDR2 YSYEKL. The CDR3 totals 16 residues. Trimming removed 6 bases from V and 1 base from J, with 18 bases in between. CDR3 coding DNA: TGCGCCAGCAGACCTGGCCCGTACGCTGTCCAAGAGACCCAGTACTTC. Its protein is CASRPGPYAVQETQYF.